Listed below are T cell receptor beta chains from one sample, sequenced in a study of T cell changes during pregnancy in multiple sclerosis. Data came from immunoSEQ multiplex PCR; TCRdb stores just in-frame clones and leaves some out. The sample lists roughly 97,000 clones, 75% to 95% occurring once. The sample in question was peripheral blood, obtained in the second trimester of pregnancy. The source of these receptors is a female donor in good health, enrolled as a control in a pregnancy study. The CDR3 runs from the conserved cysteine through the conserved F or W.

j_gene,v_gene,CDR3aa
TRBJ1-5,TRBV19,CASSIPNGQMNQPQHF
TRBJ1-6,TRBV5-1,CASRAGSGLSSYNSPLHF
TRBJ1-2,TRBV4-3,CASSQEDGFYGYTF
TRBJ2-3,TRBV9,CASSVVGGAGTDTQYF
TRBJ2-6,TRBV5-6,CASSLVGGAAGANVLTF
TRBJ1-2,TRBV30,CAWGQGARGYTF
TRBJ2-5,TRBV6-5,CASTREGGGRETQYF
TRBJ2-3,TRBV19,CASSIYGGSTDTQYF
TRBJ2-7,TRBV5-1,CASSWDGATYEQYF
TRBJ2-3,TRBV19,CASRRLDGYSTDTQYF
TRBJ2-3,TRBV7-6,CASSPSGNTGTQYF
TRBJ1-3,TRBV12-5,CASGLARTGSGNTIYF
TRBJ2-5,TRBV27,CASSPRTSGGDKETQYF
TRBJ2-1,TRBV30,CAWSGSRTSGGSSYNEQFF
TRBJ1-2,TRBV11-3,CASSNRGYDGYTF
TRBJ1-4,TRBV5-1,CASSLGAGKEKLFF
TRBJ1-2,TRBV19,CASSDVSARHYGYTF
TRBJ2-1,TRBV5-1,CASSLDRGQGNEQFF
TRBJ2-3,TRBV30,CAWSTSGILTDTQYF
TRBJ1-1,TRBV27,CASSLSNRGVGAFF
TRBJ1-2,TRBV5-1,CASSLDSNYGYTF
TRBJ1-5,TRBV6-1,CASSEEWGRDHQPQHF
TRBJ2-3,TRBV28,CASSADYLGATQYF
TRBJ2-7,TRBV6-1,CASSEVTGTLVLSSYEQYF
TRBJ1-6,TRBV5-1,CASSEYRSGNSPLHF
TRBJ1-5,TRBV6-1,CASSQDRDSQYSNQPQHF
TRBJ1-2,TRBV4-1,CASSPLRGQAGYTF
TRBJ2-3,TRBV7-2,CASSSPRLVQADTQYF
TRBJ2-1,TRBV14,CASSPSHNEQFF
TRBJ2-2,TRBV14,CASRAGSPTGELFF
TRBJ2-3,TRBV10-3,CAIRKLAGDTDTQYF
TRBJ2-5,TRBV5-4,CASSNRTPRETQYF
TRBJ1-3,TRBV7-9,CASSAPGDPDTIYF
TRBJ1-5,TRBV30,CAWSTTLPGGPQHF
TRBJ1-2,TRBV7-9,CASSLREGYTF
TRBJ1-2,TRBV5-6,CASSSGTPGHRLLYGYTF
TRBJ1-5,TRBV28,CASSGGELSQPQHF
TRBJ2-2,TRBV5-1,CASSLSPNTGELFF
TRBJ1-5,TRBV7-8,CASSLVLGGVDQPQHF
TRBJ1-1,TRBV14,CASSQVWGGRTEAFF
TRBJ2-5,TRBV7-7,CASSLDPSEGEEETQYF
TRBJ1-6,TRBV28,CASSRGTDYSPLHF
TRBJ2-5,TRBV19,CASSGQGAETQYF
TRBJ2-7,TRBV6-5,CASSRLAGYEQYF
TRBJ1-1,TRBV18,CASQQELNTEAFF
TRBJ2-5,TRBV18,CASSQSQGPGETQYF
TRBJ2-1,TRBV30,CAWSFGGRIYNEQFF
TRBJ1-3,TRBV11-2,CASSPGTIGNTIYF
TRBJ2-3,TRBV14,CASSQDPWGPPTDTQYF
TRBJ1-1,TRBV4-1,CASSQSGSEAFF
TRBJ2-3,TRBV29-1,CSVARGRTDTQYF
TRBJ1-5,TRBV30,CAWSPISYIQPQHF
TRBJ1-6,TRBV19,CASRDSSYNSPLHF